One TCR beta chain is described in this entry. It has no known antigen specificity. Qualities for individual bases were not recorded, and no much larger clone is one base off. This sample was taken from a study of T cells in localized non-small cell lung cancer (TCRdb year 2020). Describing the broader study: T cell repertoires of 200 to 300 early-stage NSCLC patients were analyzed, with tumors being compared against uninvolved tumor-adjacent lungs. The cohort was made up of a few hundred treatment-naive NSCLC patients whose localized lung tumors had been resected. NSCLC patients had a mean age of approximately 66 years, and 129 were male and more than 90 female.

From the cysteine up to the phenylalanine, the CDR3 has a length of 13 residues. CDR3 DNA only is kept here, 39 bases in frame from base 1. The germline ends are 9 bases apart after V is trimmed by 5 bases and J by 1 base. The germline V gene yields SGHAT for CDR1 and FQNNGV for CDR2. The immunoSEQ Assay was used to sequence TCR beta CDR3 regions from DNA. The published analysis was carried out like this. T cell density was computed as TCR beta template counts normalized to usable DNA estimated by amplifying housekeeping genes. Richness was estimated with the preseqR package, extrapolating to 400,000 templates for PBMC samples and 120,000 templates for tissue samples. Clonality was defined by subtracting Pielou's evenness from one. Tissue-enriched TCRs were identified through differential abundance testing performed on productive amino-acid clonotypes, with a minimum total count of 5 and an alpha of 0.1. The Jaccard Index and the Morisita Overlap Index were used to measure how much the repertoires overlapped between compartments. GLIPH clustered TCR beta CDR3s with public tetramer-defined viral CDR3s; viral motifs required at least three viral sequences plus V-gene enrichment. In TCRdb, the immuneACCESS table is reduced to in-frame sequences with V and J assigned. These tables do not hold every clone; where another copy was compared, an unresolved V gene accounts for under half, and the others remain unexplained. V and J calls and clone size are those listed in that table; D and trimming were worked out from the DNA. The sample has tens of thousands of clones on record, 84% of them singletons. 1% to 1.5% of the sample is taken by the ten largest.

At diagnosis, peripheral blood, uninvolved tumor-adjacent lung and tumor were collected and were preserved as a mix of fresh-frozen and FFPE material. For TCR repertoire profiling, blood samples were analyzed as peripheral blood mononuclear cells. Here is what the overall study found, with its caveats: Because of the exploratory design, TCR variables were selected using unadjusted p-values without false-discovery rate correction. Uninvolved tumor-adjacent lung showed the highest T cell clonality, higher than tumor, which suggests more focused antigenic responses in the adjacent lung. Because multi-region tumor sequencing was not done, intratumor heterogeneity could not be ruled out. A median of roughly 58 of the top 100 tumor clones were detected in paired uninvolved adjacent lung, and approximately 28 of these tumor clones were also found among the top 100 clones of the paired uninvolved adjacent lung. Longer overall survival was associated with higher blood T cell density, whereas shorter survival was associated with higher adjacent-lung clonality.

Sequencing was performed on peripheral blood, taken before any cancer treatment. The V and J genes are TRBV11-2 and TRBJ2-7, with an unclear D gene assignment. This sequence originates from a female donor at least 60 years old with stage I lung adenocarcinoma. The CDR3 reads as follows: CASSVAGSYEQYF. The DNA sequence follows: TGTGCCAGCAGCGTCGCCGGATCCTACGAGCAGTACTTC.